The T cell receptor (beta chain) under discussion was sequenced for a study of blood T cell repertoires in COVID-19. V was clipped by 2 bases and J by 2 bases, with 12 bases between them. CDR1 is SGDLS, CDR2 YYNGEE, per germline. This CDR3 region has 15 residues. Clones were read by immunoSEQ multiplex PCR, and TCRdb kept only the in-frame ones, dropping some. The data show some 55,000 clones, with 90% to 95% seen just once and over 3% held by the top ten. The rearrangement joins TRBV9 to TRBJ2-3; tentatively, D is TRBD2 (5 bases). This sequence was found in a human donor in a cohort sampled during active COVID-19. The sequencing input was peripheral blood. CDR3: CASSVQAGLTDTQYF. In DNA, the CDR3 is TGTGCCAGCAGCGTTCAGGCGGGCCTCACAGATACGCAGTATTTT.